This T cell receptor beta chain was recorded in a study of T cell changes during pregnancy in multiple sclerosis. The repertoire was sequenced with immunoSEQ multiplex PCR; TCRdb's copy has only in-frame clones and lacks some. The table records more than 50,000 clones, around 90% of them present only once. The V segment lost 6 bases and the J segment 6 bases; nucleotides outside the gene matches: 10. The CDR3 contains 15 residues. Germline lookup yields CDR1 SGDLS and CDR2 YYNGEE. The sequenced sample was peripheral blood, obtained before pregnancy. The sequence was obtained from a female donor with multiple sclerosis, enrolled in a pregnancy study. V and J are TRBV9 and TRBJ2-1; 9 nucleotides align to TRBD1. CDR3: CASTPRDRDRNEQFF. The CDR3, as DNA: TGTGCCAGCACCCCTCGGGACAGGGACCGCAATGAGCAGTTCTTC.